This T cell receptor (beta chain) derives from a study of blood T cell repertoires in COVID-19. The wider study: PBMCs, B-cell-depleted T cells, or T cells provided the cDNA or gDNA that made up the material.

The CDR3 is made up of 16 amino acids. Germline V gene lookup returns CDR1 SGHTA and CDR2 FQGNSA. The junction had 7 bases not matched to a gene; V was cut back by 2 bases and J by 1 base. Per the original data handling: Cell counts per sample came from amplifying reference gene primers. TCRdb keeps only in-frame clones here, not all; method: immunoSEQ multiplex PCR. V and J calls and clone size are given by that table; D and trimming were obtained from the DNA. The data hold some 200,000 clones, with 87% observed a single time. The recovered donors of Cohort 3 showed two negative PCRs, clearance, or symptom resolution.

This chain links TRBV7-2 with TRBJ2-7; 8 positions match TRBD2. The sequence came from a woman aged 30 to 39 who had recovered from COVID-19. The sequenced sample was PBMCs or T cells enriched from blood (not recorded which). CDR3 protein: CASSLTGGASSYEQYF. The CDR3 DNA reads as TGTGCCAGCAGCTTAACCGGGGGGGCCTCTTCCTACGAGCAGTACTTC.